Shown below are 5 T cell receptor beta chains from a single sample sequenced in a study of regulatory T cells in long-lasting Graves disease. Regarding time point: newly diagnosed GD, antithyroid drugs for less than 3 months. PBMC RNA served as the TCR library source. The TCR beta library used iRepertoire HTBI primers with Arm-PCR amplification of CDR3. From the multiplex PCR reads, TCRdb called clonotypes with MiXCR, one entry per CDR3 protein. The sample consists of under 700,000 distinct CDR3 sequences, approximately 16% of them appearing once. The same sample was also studied in work on T cells in Graves' hyperthyroidism and ophthalmopathy.

Sample: peripheral blood mononuclear cells (PBMCs), taken at new diagnosis, from a patient treated with antithyroid drugs. These receptors all come from a woman aged 35-65 years with Graves disease.

The sample holds many counts of this clonotype. This CDR3 reads CASSPPSSSRDEQYF. The CDR3 DNA follows: TGCGCCAGCAGCCCGCCTAGCTCCTCGCGGGACGAGCAGTACTTC. The rearrangement links TRBV5-1 to TRBJ2-7, with a tentative D call TRBD2 (5 bases). Germline V gene sequence: CDR1 SGHRS, CDR2 YFSETQ. The CDR3 covers 15 residues. Trimming removed 4 bases at V and 5 bases at J, with 19 bases between.

The rearrangement links TRBV6-1 to TRBJ1-3, with a possible D match to TRBD1 (6 bases). There are 18 residues in the CDR3. The V end lost 5 bases, the J end lost 0 bases, and 20 bases lay between the germline ends. In germline, CDR1 is MNHNS, CDR2 SASEGT. In nucleotides, the CDR3 is TGTGCCAGCAGTCGAACAGGGCCCGAATTTCTCTCTGGAAACACCATATATTTT. Protein sequence: CASSRTGPEFLSGNTIYF.

The chain combines TRBV7-9 with TRBJ2-1, with 12 nucleotides matching TRBD2. Germline trimming cut 0 bases from V and 5 bases from J; bases unmatched to any gene: 5. The CDR3 is 17 amino acids. The V gene's germline CDR1 is SEHNR and CDR2 FQNEAQ (reference sequence). The CDR3 loop is CASSLAIRLAGDNEQFF. The CDR3 DNA reads as TGTGCCAGCAGCTTAGCCATCCGACTAGCGGGGGACAATGAGCAGTTCTTC. The variable domain in full, with the rest retrieved from reference TRBV7-9 and TRBJ2-1, is DTGVSQNPRHKITKRGQNVTFRCDPISEHNRLYWYRQTLGQGPEFLTYFQNEAQLEKSRLLSDRFSAERPKGSFSTLEIQRTEQGDSAMYLCASSLAIRLAGDNEQFFGPGTRLTVL.

There are many counts of this clonotype. The chain carries TRBV7-4 and TRBJ2-1; possibly TRBD2 for D (6 bases). Germline-derived CDR1 and CDR2 are SGHVT and SQSDAQ. V dropped 6 bases and J dropped 7 bases, with 25 bases sitting between them. CDR3 size: 17 residues. The CDR3 sequence is CASSTRIRGGVKNEQFF. CDR3 coding DNA: TGTGCCAGCAGTACGAGGATTAGAGGAGGGGTTAAGAATGAGCAGTTCTTC.

Points on this clonotype: Being one base from a much bigger clone, this may be a read error. The chain has TRBV20-1 and TRBJ2-3, with TRBD1 identical over 8 bases. The CDR3 runs to 15 residues. Germline CDR1 reads DFQATT; CDR2 reads SNEGSKA (reference sequence). The V segment lost 4 bases and the J segment 2 bases; nucleotides outside the gene matches: 8. CDR3 coding DNA: TGCAGTGCTACCATTACCAGGGGGCCCACAGATACGCAGTATTTT. Protein: CSATITRGPTDTQYF.